Listed below are T cell receptor beta chains from one sample, sequenced in a study of shared clonotypes between healthy human individuals. Sequenced by immunoSEQ multiplex PCR; TCRdb stores in-frame clones only, minus some. This table holds approximately 2,000,000 clones, 85% to 95% found once. The sample taken for sequencing was naive CD4+ T cells from PBMCs. Source of these receptors: a man between 18 and 29 years old in good health. Some clones in this sample may be carry-over from other donors' samples. Each CDR3 is given with its conserved first and last residue. The D gene is left open where the match is weak. For some rows the clone size is stated as once, few or many, or as a class when expanded; others skip it.

>TRBV7-6|TRBD1|.|TRBJ1-1
TGTGCCAGCAGCTTAAAGGCAGGGGGCACTGAAGCTTTCTTT
CASSLKAGGTEAFF
>TRBV5-1|TRBD2|.|TRBJ2-2
TGCGCCAGCAGCGGAATTAGCGGGACGAACACCGGGGAGCTGTTTTTT
CASSGISGTNTGELFF
>TRBV5-4|TRBD1|.|TRBJ2-5
TGTGCCAGCAGACAGGGGATGGGGACCCTACAAGAGACCCAGTACTTC
CASRQGMGTLQETQYF
>TRBV15|.|once|TRBJ1-5
TGTGCCACCAGCAGAGAAGTTGGTCAGCCCCAGCATTTT
CATSREVGQPQHF
>TRBV2|.|.|TRBJ2-1
TGTGCCAGCCTTCGGGTCTACAATGAGCAGTTCTTC
CASLRVYNEQFF
>TRBV5-1|.|.|TRBJ2-6
TGCGCCAGCAGCTTACAGGTAACTGGGGCCAACGTCCTGACTTTC
CASSLQVTGANVLTF
>TRBV27|.|.|TRBJ1-2
TGTGCCAGCAGTTCTCGGGGCAACTATGGCTACACCTTC
CASSSRGNYGYTF
>TRBV28|.|.|TRBJ2-7
TGTGCCAGCAGAAGTCGCCCGGGCTCCGCGTACGAGCAGTACTTC
CASRSRPGSAYEQYF
>TRBV18|TRBD2|.|TRBJ2-7
TGTGCCAGCTCACCAGGGCTGACTAGCGGGAGCTCGTACTTC
CASSPGLTSGSSYF
>TRBV5-4|.|.|TRBJ1-3
TGTGCCAGCAGCTCCCGGACCCCTACGGGAAACACCATATATTTT
CASSSRTPTGNTIYF
>TRBV28|.|.|TRBJ2-4
TGTGCCAGCAGTTTACGGTCTGGGAGTAGGAACATTCAGTACTTC
CASSLRSGSRNIQYF
>TRBV7-6|TRBD2|.|TRBJ2-5
TGTGCCGTCCAAGGCGGGCCCAGGCTAGCGGGAAGTTTGGAGACCCAGTACTTC
CAVQGGPRLAGSLETQYF
>TRBV5-1|.|.|TRBJ2-3
TGCGCCAGCAGCTTGGCAGTAATCCGATCAGATACGCAGTATTTT
CASSLAVIRSDTQYF
>TRBV6-6|.|.|TRBJ2-4
TGTGCCAGCAGTTACCCTCGAGGAGCCAAAAACATTCAGTACTTC
CASSYPRGAKNIQYF
>TRBV10-3|.|.|TRBJ1-1
TGTGCCATCAGTGAGTCGAAGCAGGGTGGAACTGAAGCTTTCTTT
CAISESKQGGTEAFF
>TRBV7-2|.|.|TRBJ1-1
TGTGCCAGCAGCTTAGAGTCAGGGTACAACACTGAAGCTTTCTTT
CASSLESGYNTEAFF
>TRBV21-1|.|.|TRBJ2-2
TGTGCCAGCAGCATCCCTACCCCGGGACTAGCATTCCCCGGGGAGCTGTTTTTT
CASSIPTPGLAFPGELFF
>TRBV5-4|.|.|TRBJ2-2
TGTGCCAGCAGCTTGGTGGCCGGGGAGCTGTTTTTT
CASSLVAGELFF
>TRBV29-1|.|.|TRBJ2-7
TGTAGCGTTGTGGACAGAACCTCCTACGAGCAGTACTTC
CSVVDRTSYEQYF
>TRBV5-4|.|.|TRBJ2-5
TGTGCCAGCAAATCAGGGCAAGAGACCCAGTACTTC
CASKSGQETQYF
>TRBV28|TRBD1|.|TRBJ1-2
TGTGCCAGCAGTTTATGGGGACAGGGGCAGAACTATGGCTACACCTTC
CASSLWGQGQNYGYTF
>TRBV5-1|.|once|TRBJ2-3
TGCGCCAGCAGCTTGGAGGTAGCCCAGGCCACAGATACGCAGTATTTT
CASSLEVAQATDTQYF
>TRBV6-1|.|.|TRBJ2-7
TGTGCCAGCAGTGACCTGTCCAGAAACAGCTACGAGCAGTACTTC
CASSDLSRNSYEQYF
>TRBV5-4|TRBD2|once|TRBJ2-5
TGTGCCAGCAGCTTGGGGCTAGCGGGTAGAGAGACCCAGTACTTC
CASSLGLAGRETQYF
>TRBV19|TRBD1|.|TRBJ2-7
TGTGCCAGCAGGGGGCAGGGATCCTCCTACGAGCAGTACTTC
CASRGQGSSYEQYF
>TRBV29-1|TRBD2|.|TRBJ2-3
TGCAGCGTCGCCGGGACTAGCGGACCGGTGACGCAGTATTTT
CSVAGTSGPVTQYF
>TRBV6-1|.|.|TRBJ1-2
TGTGCCAGCAGTGCGGCAGGGATCAGCAATGGCTACACCTTC
CASSAAGISNGYTF
>TRBV5-8|.|.|TRBJ1-4
TGTGCCAGCAGCTTGAGGCAGAAGGCAACTAATGAAAAACTGTTTTTT
CASSLRQKATNEKLFF
>TRBV10-2|.|.|TRBJ2-1
TGCGCCACCAAGAACATCTCCTACAATGAGCAGTTCTTC
CATKNISYNEQFF
>TRBV5-3|.|.|TRBJ1-5
TGTGCCAGAAGCCGGCCTAGGGATAGCAATCAGCCCCAGCATTTT
CARSRPRDSNQPQHF
>TRBV4-1|TRBD2|once|TRBJ2-1
TGCGCCAGCAGCCAAGATTGGGCGGTGGGCGGGAGCTCCTACAATGAGCAGTTCTTC
CASSQDWAVGGSSYNEQFF
>TRBV5-1|.|few|TRBJ2-5
TGCGCCAGCAGCTTTCAGATGTACCAAGAGACCCAGTACTTC
CASSFQMYQETQYF
>TRBV28|.|.|TRBJ2-5
TGTGCCAGCTCCCTAGGACGCTTTAAGGGAACCGGGGGAGAGACCCAGTACTTC
CASSLGRFKGTGGETQYF
>TRBV7-9|TRBD1|.|TRBJ1-4
TGTGCCAGCAGCTTGGGGACAGGGGGCGCCTATGAAAAACTGTTTTTT
CASSLGTGGAYEKLFF
>TRBV9|.|.|TRBJ2-2
TGTGCCAGCAGCGTAGTCGGGAGTAATGTCGGGGAGCTGTTTTTT
CASSVVGSNVGELFF
>TRBV9|.|once|TRBJ2-2
TGTGCCAGCAGCGTAGGGCAGGGGCCCGGGGAGCTGTTTTTT
CASSVGQGPGELFF
>TRBV19|.|.|TRBJ1-1
TGTGCCAGTATCCAACGGGGGTCCCGGGCGTCGCCCACTGAAGCTTTCTTT
CASIQRGSRASPTEAFF
>TRBV4-1|TRBD1|.|TRBJ1-2
TGCGCCAGCAGCCAACCCCCCCCCAACACAGGGGGCTTAGGCTATGGCTACACCTTC
CASSQPPPNTGGLGYGYTF
>TRBV27|.|once|TRBJ2-7
TGTGCCAGCAAAAAATACTCACGTCCGGGGGAGCAGTACTTC
CASKKYSRPGEQYF
>TRBV5-1|TRBD2|.|TRBJ2-1
TGCGCCAGCAGCTTGGCATCGGGGGGCTACAATGAGCAGTTCTTC
CASSLASGGYNEQFF
>TRBV5-1|TRBD2|.|TRBJ2-3
TGCGCCAGCAGCTTCACCAGCGGGAGAGGGGATACGCAGTATTTT
CASSFTSGRGDTQYF
>TRBV4-1|TRBD2|.|TRBJ2-3
TGCGCCAGCAGCCAAGGGATTAATTTGGGGGGGAGGACAGATACGCAGTATTTT
CASSQGINLGGRTDTQYF
>TRBV28|.|.|TRBJ2-5
TGTGCCAGCAGTTTTCAAGGGTGGGAGGCCCAGTACTTC
CASSFQGWEAQYF
>TRBV18|.|.|TRBJ1-1
TGTGCCAGCTCACCAGGGACACGGGGTCACACTGAAGCTTTCTTT
CASSPGTRGHTEAFF
>TRBV30|TRBD2|.|TRBJ2-7
TGTGCCTGGATCCTAGCGGGAGGTTTCCACGAGCAGTACTTC
CAWILAGGFHEQYF